Presented here are 31 T cell receptor beta chains from one specimen sequenced in a study of cytomegalovirus exposure and HLA in healthy donors. The PCR employed 60 Vbeta primers together with 13 Jbeta primers. Generated by immunoSEQ multiplex PCR, the TCRdb table keeps only in-frame clones and is missing some. The sample records under 200,000 clones, about 75% being singletons. What was sequenced was PBMCs. The origin of the receptors is a female donor in good health and CMV-seronegative.

Regarding this clone: This same CDR3 is encoded by further DNA sequences in the sample. The J gene is TRBJ2-7, the V gene TRBV9, with 7 bases matching TRBD1. Germline V gene data show CDR1 as SGDLS and CDR2 as YYNGEE. The CDR3 is 14 residues long. V was pared by 2 bases and J by 2 bases, with 4 bases of the junction left unmatched. The CDR3 coding sequence is TGTGCCAGCAGCGTGGGGGACAGCACCTACGAGCAGTACTTC. It specifies CASSVGDSTYEQYF. The complete variable domain, with remaining parts taken from reference TRBV9 and TRBJ2-7, reads DSGVTQTPKHLITATGQRVTLRCSPRSGDLSVYWYQQSLDQGLQFLIQYYNGEERAKGNILERFSAQQFPDLHSELNLSSLELGDSALYFCASSVGDSTYEQYFGPGTRLTVT.

The rearrangement links TRBV7-6 to TRBJ2-3, with 13 bases that match TRBD2. The trim removed 2 bases at V and 2 bases at J, leaving 1 base unmatched. CDR1 and CDR2 (germline): SGHVS, FNYEAQ. The CDR3 loop spans 16 amino acids. CDR3 nucleotide sequence: TGTGCCAGCAGCTTAACTAGCGGGGGGGTCACAGATACGCAGTATTTT. It yields the protein CASSLTSGGVTDTQYF.

The table lists this clone with a few counts. The rearrangement links TRBV4-3 to TRBJ2-7; unclear D gene. V dropped 3 bases and J dropped 2 bases, with 17 bases sitting between them. Germline CDR1 is LGHNA and CDR2 is YSLEER. The CDR3 sequence is 16 residues long. The CDR3 loop is CASSHRNRGQTYEQYF. In DNA form, the CDR3 reads TGCGCCAGCAGCCATAGGAACCGTGGGCAGACCTACGAGCAGTACTTC.

The chain has TRBV15 and TRBJ2-3; TRBD2 agrees at 8 bases. Trimming cost V 1 base and J 4 bases; bases outside gene matches: 4. The V gene's germline CDR1 is LNHNV and CDR2 YYDKDF (reference sequence). The CDR3 contains 15 residues. CDR3 DNA sequence: TGTGCCACCAGCAGAGCGGGGACTAGACCAGATACGCAGTATTTT. Amino acids: CATSRAGTRPDTQYF. Full variable domain (outside the CDR3, taken from reference TRBV15 and TRBJ2-3): DAMVIQNPRYQVTQFGKPVTLSCSQTLNHNVMYWYQQKSSQAPKLLFHYYDKDFNNEADTPDNFQSRRPNTSFCFLDIRSPGLGDTAMYLCATSRAGTRPDTQYFGPGTRLTVL.

The chain uses TRBV5-6 and TRBJ1-5; maybe TRBD1 (5 bases). This CDR3 contains 14 residues. The V and J ends lost 0 bases and 6 bases respectively, with 10 bases between them. Germline V gene lookup returns CDR1 SGHDT and CDR2 YYEEEE. The chain's CDR3 is CASSLEGQGQPQHF. CDR3 sequence (DNA): TGTGCCAGCAGCTTGGAGGGCCAGGGTCAGCCCCAGCATTTT. The whole variable domain, filled in from reference TRBV5-6 and TRBJ1-5, reads DAGVTQSPTHLIKTRGQQVTLRCSPKSGHDTVSWYQQALGQGPQFIFQYYEEEERQRGNFPDRFSGHQFPNYSSELNVNALLLGDSALYLCASSLEGQGQPQHFGDGTRLSIL.

The CDR3 bases are TGTGCCAGCAGCTTCGGAGGGACTCGGTATGAGCAGTTCTTC. The encoded protein is CASSFGGTRYEQFF. This chain uses TRBV7-2 with TRBJ2-1, with D possibly matching TRBD2 (6 bases). Trimming removed 3 bases at V and 8 bases at J, with 14 bases between. Germline CDR1 and CDR2: SGHTA and FQGNSA. The CDR3 extends over 14 amino acids.

The J gene is TRBJ2-3, the V gene TRBV5-4; 13 bases align to TRBD2. V shed 7 bases and J 6 bases; nucleotides not matched to a gene: 11. The V gene's germline CDR1 is SGHNT and CDR2 YYREEE (reference sequence). The CDR3 runs 16 residues. CDR3 in DNA: TGTGCCAGCTCTCGACTAGCGGGAGGTGTGACCGATACGCAGTATTTT. The encoded protein is CASSRLAGGVTDTQYF.

The CDR3 nucleotides read TGTGCCAGCAGCCCCCCGGGACTAGCGGGAGGGCTCCGCGAGCAGTACTTC. Amino acid sequence: CASSPPGLAGGLREQYF. The V gene is TRBV13, the J gene TRBJ2-7; TRBD2 matches at 16 bases. This CDR3 is built from 17 residues. Losses at the gene ends were 5 bases for V and 6 bases for J; bases not matched to a gene: 10. Germline values: CDR1 PRHDT, CDR2 FYEKMQ (reference sequence).

The chain has TRBV9 and TRBJ2-2, with 12 nucleotides matching TRBD2. The V gene's germline CDR1 is SGDLS and CDR2 YYNGEE. V was pared by 3 bases and J by 3 bases, with 6 bases of the junction left unmatched. This CDR3 is 17 amino acids long. This chain's CDR3 is CASSAPLAGGDTGELFF. CDR3 bases: TGTGCCAGCAGCGCCCCACTAGCGGGGGGTGACACCGGGGAGCTGTTTTTT.

The V call is TRBV5-1, the J call TRBJ2-7; 7 bases are shared with TRBD1. CDR3 size: 16 residues. CDR1 and CDR2 (germline): SGHRS, YFSETQ. Trimming removed 3 bases from V and 3 bases from J; junction bases left unmatched: 12. CDR3 DNA sequence: TGCGCCAGCAGCTCCCTCGACAGGGTGCCTTACTACGAGCAGTACTTC. Translation gives CASSSLDRVPYYEQYF.

This rearrangement joins TRBV27 to TRBJ1-2; the match to TRBD1 covers 9 bases. Germline-derived CDR1 and CDR2 are MNHEY and SMNVEV (reference sequence). J was trimmed by 7 bases and V by 0 bases; bases with no gene match: 18. The CDR3 is 19 residues long. CDR3 sequence: CASSLSSGDRVGQTGGYTF. CDR3 nucleotide sequence: TGTGCCAGCAGTTTATCCTCCGGGGACAGGGTGGGTCAGACGGGTGGCTACACCTTC.

The chain is built from TRBV10-3 and TRBJ2-7; 8 nucleotides agree with TRBD2. Germline values: CDR1 ENHRY, CDR2 SYGVKD. This CDR3 contains 11 residues. V lost 10 bases to trimming and J lost 6 bases; unmatched junction nucleotides: 5. The CDR3 DNA reads TGTGCCACCGGGGGGGGAGGCGAGCAGTACTTC. Its translation is CATGGGGEQYF.

The V gene is TRBV5-1, the J gene TRBJ1-1, with TRBD1 matching over 8 bases. V shed 2 bases, J shed 10 bases, and the junction held 4 bases outside the gene matches. Germline CDR1 and CDR2: SGHRS and YFSETQ. This CDR3 region has 12 residues. CDR3 coding DNA: TGCGCCAGCAGCTTTCCGGGACAGGTAGCTTTCTTT. As protein: CASSFPGQVAFF.

This chain links TRBV19 with TRBJ2-5; 8 bases are a match to TRBD2. The trim removed 4 bases at V and 1 base at J, leaving 5 bases unmatched. There are 15 residues in the CDR3. Germline CDR1 LNHDA, CDR2 SQIVND (reference sequence). The CDR3 nucleotides read TGTGCCAGTAGTACCCGTACTAGCGGCCAAGAGACCCAGTACTTC. This codes for CASSTRTSGQETQYF. Full variable domain (missing parts from reference TRBV19 and TRBJ2-5): DGGITQSPKYLFRKEGQNVTLSCEQNLNHDAMYWYRQDPGQGLRLIYYSQIVNDFQKGDIAEGYSVSREKKESFPLTVTSAQKNPTAFYLCASSTRTSGQETQYFGPGTRLLVL.

This clone was seen only a few times. The rearrangement links TRBV5-4 to TRBJ2-7; a weak D match, TRBD1 (6 bases). The CDR3 covers 14 residues. Germline-derived CDR1 and CDR2 are SGHNT and YYREEE (reference sequence). Trimming removed 5 bases at V and 2 bases at J, with 14 bases between. In DNA form, the CDR3 reads TGTGCCAGCAGTGTGCAGGACAGCCCCTACGAGCAGTACTTC. Its protein product is CASSVQDSPYEQYF.

The J gene is TRBJ1-5, the V gene TRBV28; TRBD1 might be the D (5 bases). The V end was cut by 4 bases, the J end by 4 bases, with 11 bases between. The CDR3 consists of 14 residues. CDR1 and CDR2 (germline): MDHEN, SYDVKM. This chain's CDR3 is CASSSTGGNQPQHF. The CDR3 region has the DNA TGTGCCAGCAGTTCGACCGGGGGTAATCAGCCCCAGCATTTT.

This chain links TRBV4-1 with TRBJ1-3; D may be TRBD1 (5 bases). The length of the CDR3 is 17 residues. V shed 1 base and J shed 8 bases, with 21 bases lying between them. Germline V lookup: CDR1 MGHRA, CDR2 YSYEKL. The CDR3 sequence: CASSQGIPLGRRDTIYF. The CDR3 DNA reads as TGCGCCAGCAGCCAAGGAATCCCCCTGGGACGGAGGGACACCATATATTTT.

In DNA form, the CDR3 reads TGTGCCAGCAGCCAAGATATCTACTCCAATGAGCAGTTCTTC. It translates to CASSQDIYSNEQFF. The rearrangement links TRBV14 to TRBJ2-1; D unresolved. CDR3 length: 14 residues. V lost 0 bases and J 6 bases, leaving 9 bases between the germline ends. The germline CDR1 and CDR2 sequences are SGHDN and FVKESK.

This clone was found once. The chain carries TRBV4-2 and TRBJ2-7, with TRBD2 identical over 9 bases. CDR1 and CDR2 (germline): LGHNA, YNFKEQ. The CDR3 length is 16 residues. Trimming took 1 base from V and 0 from J; bases not matched to a gene: 4. CDR3 DNA: TGTGCCAGCAGCCAAGTTTTGACTAGCGGCTCCTACGAGCAGTACTTC. Its translation is CASSQVLTSGSYEQYF.

The genes are TRBV28 and TRBJ2-7; the match to TRBD1 covers 9 bases. Trimming cost V 4 bases and J 0 bases; bases outside gene matches: 4. Germline values: CDR1 MDHEN, CDR2 SYDVKM. This CDR3 is built from 15 residues. CDR3 sequence (DNA): TGTGCCAGCAGTTCCACAGGGGGCCCCTCCTACGAGCAGTACTTC. Its protein product is CASSSTGGPSYEQYF.

This clone appeared once. The chain joins TRBV23-1 to TRBJ2-6; TRBD2 aligns across 8 bases. TRBV23-1 is an open reading frame whose function is uncertain. V trimming: 2 bases; J trimming: 3 bases; junction bases outside the gene matches: 6. The CDR3 runs 17 residues. CDR3 coding DNA: TGCGCCAGCAGTCAACGGGAGGGGTCCTATGGGGCCAACGTCCTGACTTTC. Amino acids: CASSQREGSYGANVLTF.

This clone was seen only a few times. The chain has TRBV15 and TRBJ2-7; 7 bases are a match to TRBD1. Germline V gives CDR1 LNHNV, CDR2 YYDKDF (reference sequence). The CDR3 covers 13 residues. V lost 8 bases and J lost 2; bases outside the gene matches: 6. The CDR3 region is CATRDRMTYEQYF. CDR3 sequence (DNA): TGTGCCACCCGGGACAGAATGACCTACGAGCAGTACTTC.

On this clone: A junction end diverges from the germline sequence, so it may reflect a read error. The chain couples TRBV7-7 to TRBJ2-5; TRBD2 aligns across 10 bases. This CDR3 is 15 amino acids long. Germline V gene lookup returns CDR1 SSHAT and CDR2 FNYEAQ (reference sequence). The CDR3 coding sequence is TGTGCTAGCAGCTTCCGACTAGCGGGCCAAGAGACCCAGTACTTC. As protein: CASSFRLAGQETQYF.

This clone was observed a few times. The chain recombines TRBV19 with TRBJ2-6; 7 nucleotides match TRBD1. The J segment lost 3 bases and the V segment lost 5 bases, leaving 7 bases of the junction unmatched. Germline values: CDR1 LNHDA, CDR2 SQIVND (reference sequence). The CDR3 loop spans 16 amino acids. The CDR3 reads CASSPQTGSGANVLTF. For the CDR3, the DNA is TGTGCCAGTAGTCCACAGACAGGGAGTGGGGCCAACGTCCTGACTTTC.

This chain connects TRBV4-3 to TRBJ1-2; 7 positions match TRBD1. V was clipped by 0 bases and J by 8 bases; unmatched bases: 3. Germline values: CDR1 LGHNA, CDR2 YSLEER. CDR3 size: 13 residues. The CDR3 sequence is CASSQEPGQGYTF. CDR3 in DNA: TGCGCCAGCAGCCAAGAACCGGGACAGGGCTACACCTTC.

The chain employs TRBV18 and TRBJ1-3, with TRBD1 matching over 9 bases. The CDR3 spans 15 residues. Unmatched junction bases numbered 6, after V lost 5 bases and J lost 4 bases. Germline V gene sequence: CDR1 KGHSH, CDR2 LQKENI. The CDR3 is CASSSGTGYGNTIYF. DNA for the CDR3: TGTGCCAGCTCATCCGGGACAGGGTACGGAAACACCATATATTTT. Together with reference TRBV18 and TRBJ1-3, the CDR3 gives the full variable domain: NAGVMQNPRHLVRRRGQEARLRCSPMKGHSHVYWYRQLPEEGLKFMVYLQKENIIDESGMPKERFSAEFPKEGPSILRIQQVVRGDSAAYFCASSSGTGYGNTIYFGEGSWLTVV.

This clone has more than one count but fewer than ten. The rearrangement links TRBV5-1 to TRBJ2-5; 8 nucleotides agree with TRBD1. Trimming cost V 4 bases and J 5 bases; bases outside gene matches: 13. Germline V CDR1 and CDR2: SGHRS, YFSETQ. CDR3 length equals 16 residues. The CDR3, as DNA: TGCGCCAGCAGCCAAACGACAGGGACAGGTGGGGAGACCCAGTACTTC. Its translation: CASSQTTGTGGETQYF.

The chain recombines TRBV6-5 with TRBJ2-5; weak D call: TRBD1 (6 bases). The DNA end favors TRBJ2-7, so the J call may be wrong. Germline assignment: CDR1 MNHEY and CDR2 SVGAGI. The CDR3 loop spans 13 amino acids. CDR3: CASSSDRSHEQYF. As DNA, the CDR3 is TGTGCCAGCAGTAGCGACAGGTCCCACGAGCAGTACTTC.

The chain joins TRBV5-8 to TRBJ2-7; the D gene is possibly TRBD1 (5 bases). The V gene's germline CDR1 is SGHTS and CDR2 YDEGEE. V was shortened by 7 bases and J by 2 bases, with 13 bases between the two germline ends. This CDR3 contains 13 residues. The CDR3 sequence is CASRRQGTYEQYF. DNA of the CDR3: TGTGCCAGCCGACGGCAGGGAACCTACGAGCAGTACTTC.

The chain combines TRBV7-3 with TRBJ2-2, with 7 bases identical to TRBD2. Germline V CDR1 and CDR2: SGHTA, FQGTGA. The CDR3 length is 14 residues. With 5 bases clipped from V and 0 bases from J, the junction kept 0 bases outside the gene matches. The CDR3 DNA sequence: TGTGCCAGCAGCCGGGGGGCGAACACCGGGGAGCTGTTTTTT. It translates to CASSRGANTGELFF.

The V and J genes are TRBV29-1 and TRBJ2-1; the match to TRBD1 covers 7 bases. The CDR3 covers 14 residues. Germline assignment: CDR1 SQVTM and CDR2 ANQGSEA. The V gene end was trimmed by 5 bases and the J gene end by 4 bases; junction bases not matched to a gene: 8. CDR3 coding DNA: TGCAGCGTTAGGGACAGCGCTCATTACAATGAGCAGTTCTTC. Translating gives CSVRDSAHYNEQFF.